The 2 T cell receptor beta chains in this list originate from one sample, sequenced in a study of immune cell composition in non-small cell lung cancer. Measured with immunoSEQ multiplex PCR; TCRdb has only the in-frame clones, and not every one. The data show around 400 clones, about two thirds seen once. The normal lung sample lay at least 3 cm, and maximally far, from the tumour. Sequenced: non-adjacent lung tissue. Receptor source: a human donor with non-small cell lung cancer.

V and J are TRBV7-2 and TRBJ2-1; D not resolved. The germline CDR1 and CDR2 sequences are SGHTA and FQGNSA. This CDR3 spans 15 amino acids. Trimming stripped 1 base from V and 0 bases from J, with 7 bases between. The CDR3 region has the DNA TGTGCCAGCAGCTTAGGACCCTCCTCCTACAATGAGCAGTTCTTC. Its protein is CASSLGPSSYNEQFF.

The chain is built from TRBV7-8 and TRBJ2-3, with D possibly being TRBD1 (5 bases). The CDR3 spans 15 residues. Trimming pared 2 bases from V and 4 bases from J, leaving 13 bases between. The germline CDR1 and CDR2 sequences are SGHVS and FQNEAQ. In DNA form, the CDR3 reads TGTGCCAGCAGCTTATACCAGGGTCAAGCAGATACGCAGTATTTT. Protein product: CASSLYQGQADTQYF.